The 20 T cell receptor beta chains below all came from one sample that was sequenced in a study of cytomegalovirus exposure and HLA in healthy donors. 60 Vbeta and 13 Jbeta primers were used in PCR. Profiled with immunoSEQ multiplex PCR; TCRdb holds only in-frame clones, not every one. This table holds some 190,000 clones, over 65% found once. Input material: PBMCs. All receptors derive from a man aged 18 to 29 in good health and CMV-seronegative.

The V call is TRBV5-6, the J call TRBJ1-1; a weak D match, TRBD1 (5 bases). Trimming removed 4 bases from V and 2 bases from J, with 15 bases in between. Germline V CDR1 and CDR2: SGHDT, YYEEEE. CDR3 length: 15 residues. CDR3 in DNA: TGTGCCAGCAGCCTCGCGACAGCGCCTAACACTGAAGCTTTCTTT. Translated: CASSLATAPNTEAFF. Drawing the rest from reference TRBV5-6 and TRBJ1-1, the complete variable domain is DAGVTQSPTHLIKTRGQQVTLRCSPKSGHDTVSWYQQALGQGPQFIFQYYEEEERQRGNFPDRFSGHQFPNYSSELNVNALLLGDSALYLCASSLATAPNTEAFFGQGTRLTVV.

This clone was counted only a few times. This chain connects TRBV9 to TRBJ1-5, with TRBD1 as a possible D gene (6 bases). The CDR3 sequence is 14 residues long. Trimming took off 1 base at V and 11 bases at J, with 16 bases between the two ends. Per germline, CDR1 SGDLS and CDR2 YYNGEE. CDR3 sequence reads: CASSVPGHPRAQHF. The CDR3 region has the DNA TGTGCCAGCAGCGTACCGGGACACCCAAGGGCCCAGCATTTT. The complete variable domain, with remaining parts taken from reference TRBV9 and TRBJ1-5, reads DSGVTQTPKHLITATGQRVTLRCSPRSGDLSVYWYQQSLDQGLQFLIQYYNGEERAKGNILERFSAQQFPDLHSELNLSSLELGDSALYFCASSVPGHPRAQHFGDGTRLSIL.

CDR3 residues: CASSRDSLSGNTIYF. CDR3 bases: TGTGCCAGCAGCCGGGACTCACTCTCTGGAAACACCATATATTTT. V and J are TRBV28 and TRBJ1-3; a weak D match, TRBD1 (5 bases). Germline CDR1 MDHEN, CDR2 SYDVKM. CDR3 size: 15 residues. Trimming shortened V by 6 bases and J by 0 bases, and 12 bases separated the two germline ends.

The V gene is TRBV6-1, the J gene TRBJ2-5; D call uncertain. CDR1 is MNHNS, CDR2 SASEGT, per germline. The CDR3 length is 12 residues. Trimming removed 1 base from V and 5 bases from J, with 5 bases in between. The CDR3 here is CASSEGRETQYF. CDR3 coding DNA: TGTGCCAGCAGTGAAGGGCGGGAGACCCAGTACTTC.

The chain links TRBV19 to TRBJ2-1; 13 nucleotides agree with TRBD2. V was pared by 5 bases and J by 6 bases, with 7 bases of the junction left unmatched. The germline V gene encodes CDR1 LNHDA and CDR2 SQIVND (reference sequence). The CDR3 loop spans 16 amino acids. The CDR3 protein is CASSPPGLAGSNEQFF. CDR3 coding DNA: TGTGCCAGTAGTCCACCGGGACTAGCGGGATCCAATGAGCAGTTCTTC. The full variable domain, completed using reference TRBV19 and TRBJ2-1, is DGGITQSPKYLFRKEGQNVTLSCEQNLNHDAMYWYRQDPGQGLRLIYYSQIVNDFQKGDIAEGYSVSREKKESFPLTVTSAQKNPTAFYLCASSPPGLAGSNEQFFGPGTRLTVL.

This clone was recorded once. This chain uses TRBV4-2 with TRBJ2-7; weak D call: TRBD1 (5 bases). The CDR3 consists of 19 residues. CDR1 and CDR2 (germline): LGHNA, YNFKEQ. V lost 2 bases and J 3 bases, leaving 26 bases between the germline ends. The CDR3 region is CASSQKRLEVDTVVYEQYF. For the CDR3, the DNA is TGTGCCAGCAGCCAAAAGAGGCTTGAGGTGGACACAGTCGTCTACGAGCAGTACTTC.

The rearrangement links TRBV28 to TRBJ1-5; 8 bases are shared with TRBD1. This CDR3 contains 14 residues. The ends lost 6 bases at V and 6 bases at J; junction bases unmatched: 7. The germline CDR1 and CDR2 sequences are MDHEN and SYDVKM. CDR3 bases: TGTGCCAGCAGATCTGGACAGGGCCCTCAGCCCCAGCATTTT. Translated, it gives CASRSGQGPQPQHF.

The chain joins TRBV27 to TRBJ2-5; a weak D match, TRBD2 (6 bases). CDR3 length equals 16 residues. The V end was cut by 1 base, the J end by 4 bases, with 16 bases between. Germline-derived CDR1 and CDR2 are MNHEY and SMNVEV (reference sequence). CDR3: CASSLYIATSPETQYF. The DNA for the CDR3 is TGTGCCAGCAGTTTATACATCGCAACTAGCCCAGAGACCCAGTACTTC.

The rearrangement joins TRBV7-2 to TRBJ1-5; TRBD1 might be the D (6 bases). The CDR3 covers 14 residues. Germline CDR1 is SGHTA and CDR2 is FQGNSA. The V and J ends lost 6 bases and 7 bases respectively, with 16 bases between them. CDR3 DNA sequence: TGTGCCAGCAGTCCATTAAGGGGGGGCCAGCCCCAGCATTTT. Protein: CASSPLRGGQPQHF.

This clone has just a few counts. The chain recombines TRBV7-2 with TRBJ1-1, with D possibly TRBD1 on 6 matching bases. The germline CDR1 and CDR2 sequences are SGHTA and FQGNSA. The CDR3 is 14 residues long. V was shortened by 5 bases and J by 5 bases, with 15 bases between the two germline ends. The CDR3 here is CASSLSKGVTEAFF. Here the CDR3 DNA reads TGTGCCAGCAGCCTATCCAAGGGGGTTACTGAAGCTTTCTTT.

Only one count was recorded for this clone. The chain links TRBV27 to TRBJ1-1; TRBD1 matches 9 bases. There are 15 residues in the CDR3. V was clipped by 9 bases and J by 5 bases; unmatched bases: 13. From germline, CDR1 is MNHEY and CDR2 SMNVEV (reference sequence). The DNA for the CDR3 is TGTGCCAGTGGACAGGGGACAAGCTTAATGACTGAAGCTTTCTTT. Residues: CASGQGTSLMTEAFF.

The chain couples TRBV19 to TRBJ1-1; no reliable D call. V was cut by 3 bases and J by 1 base, with 3 bases left in between. This CDR3 has 12 amino acids. The germline V gene has CDR1 LNHDA and CDR2 SQIVND (reference sequence). CDR3 residues: CASSMRNTEAFF. The CDR3 DNA reads TGTGCCAGTAGTATGAGGAACACTGAAGCTTTCTTT.

V and J are TRBV30 and TRBJ1-6; a possible D gene is TRBD1 (5 bases). The CDR3 length is 14 residues. The V end was cut by 0 bases, the J end by 7 bases, with 10 bases between. From germline, CDR1 is GTSNPN and CDR2 SVGIG (reference sequence). The CDR3 nucleotides read TGTGCCTGGAGTGTGAAGGGGCGGAATTCACCCCTCCACTTT. As protein: CAWSVKGRNSPLHF.

This sequence joins TRBV15 and TRBJ1-4; a possible D gene is TRBD1 (5 bases). V was trimmed by 3 bases and J by 4 bases, leaving 12 bases between them. CDR1 and CDR2 from the germline V gene are LNHNV and YYDKDF (reference sequence). The CDR3 spans 15 residues. The chain's CDR3 is CATSSMDTGNEKLFF. The CDR3 DNA reads TGTGCCACCAGCAGTATGGACACCGGTAATGAAAAACTGTTTTTT.

V usage is TRBV7-9 and J usage is TRBJ1-2; 8 bases agree with TRBD1. Germline V lookup: CDR1 SEHNR, CDR2 FQNEAQ (reference sequence). The CDR3 is made up of 14 amino acids. The junction had 9 bases not matched to a gene; V was cut back by 5 bases and J by 7 bases. The CDR3 spells CASSPGGPSRGYTF. The CDR3 DNA is TGTGCCAGCAGCCCAGGGGGCCCGTCGCGTGGCTACACCTTC.

The chain is built from TRBV28 and TRBJ2-7; the D gene is possibly TRBD2 (6 bases). The CDR3 has 15 residues. Trimming pared 4 bases from V and 4 bases from J, leaving 17 bases between. CDR1 is MDHEN and CDR2 is SYDVKM in the germline V gene. The chain's CDR3 is CASSSPAGDLYEQYF. Written as DNA, the CDR3 is TGTGCCAGCAGTTCCCCAGCCGGGGACTTATACGAGCAGTACTTC.

The chain couples TRBV4-2 to TRBJ1-1; D perhaps matches TRBD1 (6 bases). There are 15 residues in the CDR3. V was shortened by 1 base and J by 4 bases, with 13 bases between the two germline ends. Germline values: CDR1 LGHNA, CDR2 YNFKEQ. CDR3 in DNA: TGTGCCAGCAGCCAAGGGCAGGGGTTGGGCACTGAAGCTTTCTTT. This encodes CASSQGQGLGTEAFF.

This clone was counted a few times. The chain carries TRBV2 and TRBJ1-1, with a weak D call TRBD1 (5 bases). The germline CDR1 and CDR2 sequences are SNHLY and FYNNEI. CDR3 length equals 15 residues. Trimming left V 5 bases short and J 4 bases short, with 17 bases between. In DNA form, the CDR3 reads TGTGCCAGCAGTTGGCAGGGTGCGGGGAGCACTGAAGCTTTCTTT. It encodes CASSWQGAGSTEAFF.

The chain uses TRBV9 and TRBJ1-4; the D gene is possibly TRBD1 (6 bases). With 0 bases removed from V and 10 bases from J, the gap between germline ends came to 13 bases. Germline V lookup: CDR1 SGDLS, CDR2 YYNGEE. The CDR3 totals 14 residues. The CDR3 is CASSVDPGEGKLFF. The CDR3 nucleotides are TGTGCCAGCAGCGTAGATCCAGGGGAAGGAAAACTGTTTTTT.

This chain connects TRBV27 to TRBJ2-7; 9 nucleotides line up with TRBD1. V gave up 5 bases and J gave up 2 bases; unmatched junction bases: 7. The germline gives CDR1 MNHEY, CDR2 SMNVEV (reference sequence). CDR3 size: 15 residues. The CDR3 protein is CASSPRDRETYEQYF. The CDR3 nucleotides read TGTGCCAGCAGTCCCCGGGACAGGGAGACCTACGAGCAGTACTTC.